One sample yielded the 30 T cell receptor beta chains listed below, sequenced in a study of cytomegalovirus exposure and HLA in healthy donors. A multiplex PCR was run with 60 Vbeta primers and 13 Jbeta primers. The assay was immunoSEQ multiplex PCR, and TCRdb's table has in-frame clones only and misses some. This sample carries approximately 140,000 clones, around 80% of them seen once, and the ten largest clones take under 7.5%. The sample was PBMCs. The origin of the receptors is a man between 40 and 49 years old in good health and CMV-seropositive.

The rearrangement joins TRBV5-6 to TRBJ1-6; D gene uncertain. The CDR3 spans 18 residues. Looked up from germline, CDR1 is SGHDT and CDR2 is YYEEEE. Trimming took off 2 bases at V and 6 bases at J, with 21 bases between the two ends. The CDR3 region is CASSFPSGVAVGNSPLHF. CDR3 DNA sequence: TGTGCCAGCAGCTTTCCCTCCGGGGTCGCAGTCGGTAATTCACCCCTCCACTTT.

This chain links TRBV25-1 with TRBJ2-1, with D hard to call. The CDR3 length is 11 residues. The ends were cut back, 6 bases at V and 7 bases at J, with 7 bases in the middle. Germline values: CDR1 MGHDK, CDR2 SYGVNS. This CDR3 reads CASSLVNEQFF. CDR3 bases: TGTGCCAGCAGCCTAGTGAATGAGCAGTTCTTC. Drawing the rest from reference TRBV25-1 and TRBJ2-1, the complete variable domain is EADIYQTPRYLVIGTGKKITLECSQTMGHDKMYWYQQDPGMELHLIHYSYGVNSTEKGDLSSESTVSRIRTEHFPLTLESARPSHTSQYLCASSLVNEQFFGPGTRLTVL.

J is TRBJ2-3 and V is TRBV4-1, with TRBD1 matching 11 bases. There are 17 residues in the CDR3. V was pared by 1 base and J by 5 bases, with 8 bases of the junction left unmatched. Germline-derived CDR1 and CDR2 are MGHRA and YSYEKL. CDR3 sequence (DNA): TGCGCCAGCAGCCAAGCTCTGGGACAGGGGGGACAAGATACGCAGTATTTT. This translates into CASSQALGQGGQDTQYF.

V usage is TRBV5-1 and J usage is TRBJ2-5, with D unresolved. Germline-derived CDR1 and CDR2 are SGHRS and YFSETQ. Trimming removed 0 bases from V and 5 bases from J, with 14 bases in between. CDR3 size: 15 residues. The CDR3 bases are TGCGCCAGCAGCTTGGTTTCGGGTCTTAGGGAGACCCAGTACTTC. Its protein product is CASSLVSGLRETQYF.

This chain links TRBV6-5 with TRBJ2-5, with TRBD1 matching over 8 bases. The end of the DNA is better explained by TRBJ2-7, so the J call may be wrong. The germline V gene has CDR1 MNHEY and CDR2 SVGAGI. The CDR3 sequence is 14 residues long. The CDR3 sequence is CASSRDRGGYEQYF. The CDR3 coding sequence is TGTGCCAGCAGTCGTGACAGGGGTGGCTACGAGCAGTACTTC.

The V and J genes are TRBV19 and TRBJ2-1; D ambiguous. In germline, CDR1 is LNHDA, CDR2 SQIVND (reference sequence). The CDR3 runs to 13 residues. V shed 3 bases and J shed 9 bases, with 12 bases lying between them. In nucleotides, the CDR3 is TGTGCCAGTAGTATCCGGGTTTACGGTGAGCAGTTCTTC. The encoded protein is CASSIRVYGEQFF. Filled out from reference TRBV19 and TRBJ2-1, the complete variable domain reads DGGITQSPKYLFRKEGQNVTLSCEQNLNHDAMYWYRQDPGQGLRLIYYSQIVNDFQKGDIAEGYSVSREKKESFPLTVTSAQKNPTAFYLCASSIRVYGEQFFGPGTRLTVL.

In this sample, this clone turned up once. The chain has TRBV6-5 and TRBJ2-3, with D unclear. Germline loops: CDR1 MNHEY, CDR2 SVGAGI. This CDR3 is built from 14 residues. Trimming shortened V by 4 bases and J by 1 base, and 9 bases separated the two germline ends. The CDR3 loop reads CASSSTGRTDTQYF. CDR3 sequence (DNA): TGTGCCAGCAGTTCCACGGGTCGCACAGATACGCAGTATTTT.

The V call is TRBV19, the J call TRBJ1-5; a possible D gene is TRBD1 (6 bases). V shed 5 bases and J shed 2 bases, with 16 bases lying between them. Germline CDR1 and CDR2: LNHDA and SQIVND (reference sequence). The CDR3 runs to 16 residues. The CDR3 DNA is TGTGCCAGTAGTCCGGACGGGACATGGGGCAATCAGCCCCAGCATTTT. Translating it yields CASSPDGTWGNQPQHF. The whole variable domain, remainder taken from reference TRBV19 and TRBJ1-5, is DGGITQSPKYLFRKEGQNVTLSCEQNLNHDAMYWYRQDPGQGLRLIYYSQIVNDFQKGDIAEGYSVSREKKESFPLTVTSAQKNPTAFYLCASSPDGTWGNQPQHFGDGTRLSIL.

V usage is TRBV29-1 and J usage is TRBJ2-1; a possible D gene is TRBD2 (5 bases). CDR3 length equals 13 residues. Per the germline V gene, CDR1 is SQVTM and CDR2 is ANQGSEA. Trimming stripped 6 bases from V and 1 base from J, with 10 bases between. The CDR3 sequence: CSVRTLSYNEQFF. DNA for the CDR3: TGCAGCGTGCGGACTTTATCCTACAATGAGCAGTTCTTC.

V and J are TRBV11-3 and TRBJ2-1, with 13 bases that match TRBD2. After removal of 6 bases from V and 9 bases from J, the junction contained 11 bases not matched to a gene. Germline lookup yields CDR1 SGHNT and CDR2 YENEEA. This CDR3 spans 16 amino acids. The CDR3 is CASRRSLAGGRSEQFF. The CDR3 DNA is TGTGCCAGCAGGCGGTCACTAGCGGGAGGGCGCAGTGAGCAGTTCTTC.

This clone was recorded only once. The chain links TRBV11-3 to TRBJ2-7; 8 positions match TRBD1. J lost 0 bases, V lost 5 bases, and 6 bases had no gene match. The germline V gene has CDR1 SGHNT and CDR2 YENEEA. CDR3 length equals 15 residues. The CDR3 DNA reads as TGTGCCAGCAGCACAGACAGGGGACTCTCCTACGAGCAGTACTTC. Its translation: CASSTDRGLSYEQYF.

V gene TRBV5-4 combines with J gene TRBJ1-2; D unclear. The CDR3 has 13 residues. Germline values: CDR1 SGHNT, CDR2 YYREEE (reference sequence). With 0 bases removed from V and 1 base from J, the gap between germline ends came to 4 bases. CDR3 sequence reads: CASSLGLNYGYTF. In DNA form, the CDR3 reads TGTGCCAGCAGCTTGGGACTTAACTATGGCTACACCTTC.

The genes are TRBV29-1 and TRBJ1-1; D possibly corresponds to TRBD1 (5 bases). Germline CDR1 and CDR2: SQVTM and ANQGSEA. V dropped 8 bases and J dropped 1 base, with 17 bases sitting between them. This CDR3 is 14 amino acids long. CDR3 in DNA: TGCAGCTTGACCGGGACTTCGGGGAACACTGAAGCTTTCTTT. It codes for CSLTGTSGNTEAFF.

This clone was observed a handful of times. The V and J genes are TRBV6-1 and TRBJ2-2; perhaps TRBD1 as D (6 bases). Germline V gives CDR1 MNHNS, CDR2 SASEGT. The CDR3 has 19 residues. V lost 2 bases and J 0 bases, leaving 19 bases between the germline ends. The CDR3: CASSEFLQAWGPNTGELFF. Here the CDR3 DNA reads TGTGCCAGCAGTGAATTCCTCCAGGCGTGGGGGCCGAACACCGGGGAGCTGTTTTTT.

The chain employs TRBV6-5 and TRBJ1-3; D unclear. V was cut by 0 bases and J by 4 bases, with 10 bases left in between. Germline lookup yields CDR1 MNHEY and CDR2 SVGAGI. CDR3 length: 15 amino acids. CDR3 sequence reads: CASSYSYSNGNTIYF. DNA for the CDR3: TGTGCCAGCAGTTACTCGTACTCAAACGGAAACACCATATATTTT.

This rearrangement joins TRBV4-2 to TRBJ2-7, with 9 bases lining up with TRBD2. In germline, CDR1 is LGHNA, CDR2 YNFKEQ. The CDR3 consists of 15 residues. J lost 7 bases, V lost 0 bases, and 7 bases had no gene match. CDR3 residues: CASSQDQRLAVEQYF. In DNA form, the CDR3 reads TGTGCCAGCAGCCAAGATCAACGACTAGCGGTTGAGCAGTACTTC.

The chain combines TRBV7-2 with TRBJ2-4, with 7 bases lining up with TRBD1. The germline V gene encodes CDR1 SGHTA and CDR2 FQGNSA. The CDR3 is 16 residues long. J was trimmed by 1 base and V by 1 base; bases with no gene match: 4. CDR3 sequence: CASSLGDRAAKNIQYF. In DNA form, the CDR3 reads TGTGCCAGCAGCTTAGGAGACAGGGCCGCCAAAAACATTCAGTACTTC.

The chain joins TRBV6-5 to TRBJ1-5; D is ambiguous. CDR3 size: 13 residues. Germline CDR1 MNHEY, CDR2 SVGAGI. Trimming took 8 bases from V and 3 from J, leaving 11 bases between them. The CDR3 is CASGSGVNQPQHF. The DNA of the CDR3 is TGTGCCAGCGGATCCGGAGTCAATCAGCCCCAGCATTTT.

The chain carries TRBV27 and TRBJ2-7, with 10 bases identical to TRBD1. Germline CDR1 MNHEY, CDR2 SMNVEV (reference sequence). Germline trimming cut 5 bases from V and 3 bases from J; bases unmatched to any gene: 1. The CDR3 contains 13 residues. CDR3 residues: CASSGDRGYEQYF. Here the CDR3 DNA reads TGTGCCAGCAGTGGGGACAGGGGCTACGAGCAGTACTTC.

V gene TRBV10-3 combines with J gene TRBJ2-7; 11 bases match TRBD1. V trimming: 3 bases; J trimming: 4 bases; junction bases outside the gene matches: 11. CDR1 ENHRY and CDR2 SYGVKD come from the germline V gene. The CDR3 extends over 17 amino acids. CDR3 DNA sequence: TGTGCCATCAGTGATGCCGGGACAGGGGGGGGGAGGTACGAGCAGTACTTC. Its translation: CAISDAGTGGGRYEQYF.

This clone was detected only a few times. V usage is TRBV7-9 and J usage is TRBJ1-1; tentatively, D is TRBD1 (5 bases). CDR3 length: 18 amino acids. The V end was cut by 9 bases, the J end by 0 bases, with 26 bases between. Germline lookup yields CDR1 SEHNR and CDR2 FQNEAQ (reference sequence). CDR3 in DNA: TGTGCCAGTCCCCCGGAAGGGACTCTTAGCCTCATGAACACTGAAGCTTTCTTT. It yields the protein CASPPEGTLSLMNTEAFF.

The rearrangement uses TRBV2 and TRBJ1-5; D call uncertain. Germline values: CDR1 SNHLY, CDR2 FYNNEI. This CDR3 spans 15 amino acids. Trimming left V 3 bases short and J 1 base short, with 10 bases between. The CDR3 bases are TGTGCCAGCAGTGAGCAGGATATCAGCAATCAGCCCCAGCATTTT. The encoded protein is CASSEQDISNQPQHF.

This chain connects TRBV4-3 to TRBJ2-3; the D gene is possibly TRBD2 (5 bases). The CDR3 length is 14 residues. Trimming took 0 bases from V and 8 from J, leaving 12 bases between them. Germline V gene sequence: CDR1 LGHNA, CDR2 YSLEER. CDR3 loop: CASSQERIAGTQYF. The CDR3 bases are TGCGCCAGCAGCCAAGAGCGGATTGCGGGTACGCAGTATTTT.

This sequence joins TRBV7-6 and TRBJ1-6; D call uncertain. This CDR3 has 15 amino acids. V lost 3 bases to trimming and J lost 6 bases, with 12 bases between them. Germline V gene sequence: CDR1 SGHVS, CDR2 FNYEAQ. This CDR3 is CASSLAGSTNSPLHF. The CDR3 region has the DNA TGTGCCAGCAGCTTGGCAGGTTCAACTAATTCACCCCTCCACTTT.

This rearrangement joins TRBV5-1 to TRBJ1-5; the D is unclear. From germline, CDR1 is SGHRS and CDR2 YFSETQ. V was pared by 3 bases and J by 2 bases, with 12 bases between. The CDR3 is 15 residues long. For the CDR3, the DNA is TGCGCCAGCAGCTACGGAGGGCCGGGCAATCAGCCCCAGCATTTT. It encodes CASSYGGPGNQPQHF.

The chain is built from TRBV7-6 and TRBJ1-2; TRBD1 might be the D (5 bases). CDR1 and CDR2 (germline): SGHVS, FNYEAQ. The CDR3 is 12 residues long. Trimming pared 4 bases from V and 8 bases from J, leaving 11 bases between. CDR3 protein: CASSSGGWGYTF. In DNA form, the CDR3 reads TGTGCCAGCAGCTCGGGGGGTTGGGGCTACACCTTC.

This chain links TRBV4-2 with TRBJ1-2, with a weak D call TRBD1 (5 bases). The V end was cut by 3 bases, the J end by 0 bases, with 11 bases between. CDR1 LGHNA and CDR2 YNFKEQ come from the germline V gene. The CDR3 contains 15 residues. The CDR3 region is CASSQFTGSNYGYTF. The CDR3 region has the DNA TGTGCCAGCAGCCAGTTTACAGGATCTAACTATGGCTACACCTTC.

The chain joins TRBV2 to TRBJ2-5, with D perhaps TRBD1 (6 bases). The germline V gene encodes CDR1 SNHLY and CDR2 FYNNEI. Trimming left V 8 bases short and J 3 bases short, with 13 bases between. CDR3 length: 13 residues. CDR3 sequence (DNA): TGTGCCAGCTTGTTCCGGGACAAAGAGACCCAGTACTTC. Amino acids: CASLFRDKETQYF. Variable domain in full (rest from reference TRBV2 and TRBJ2-5): EPEVTQTPSHQVTQMGQEVILRCVPISNHLYFYWYRQILGQKVEFLVSFYNNEISEKSEIFDDQFSVERPDGSNFTLKIRSTKLEDSAMYFCASLFRDKETQYFGPGTRLLVL.

This clone was counted a single time. The V gene is TRBV5-4, the J gene TRBJ2-7; 9 bases are shared with TRBD2. CDR1 and CDR2 from the germline V gene are SGHNT and YYREEE (reference sequence). Trimming removed 4 bases from V and 4 bases from J; junction bases left unmatched: 9. This CDR3 has 15 residues. Written as DNA, the CDR3 is TGTGCCAGCAGCGTGAGCGGGAGGAACTTATACGAGCAGTACTTC. Protein: CASSVSGRNLYEQYF.

The chain combines TRBV30 with TRBJ1-4; the match to TRBD1 covers 10 bases. This CDR3 spans 15 amino acids. V was clipped by 0 bases and J by 8 bases; unmatched bases: 6. CDR1 and CDR2 from the germline V gene are GTSNPN and SVGIG (reference sequence). This CDR3 reads CAWSVRGDRGEKLFF. CDR3 coding DNA: TGTGCCTGGAGTGTACGGGGGGACAGGGGCGAAAAACTGTTTTTT.